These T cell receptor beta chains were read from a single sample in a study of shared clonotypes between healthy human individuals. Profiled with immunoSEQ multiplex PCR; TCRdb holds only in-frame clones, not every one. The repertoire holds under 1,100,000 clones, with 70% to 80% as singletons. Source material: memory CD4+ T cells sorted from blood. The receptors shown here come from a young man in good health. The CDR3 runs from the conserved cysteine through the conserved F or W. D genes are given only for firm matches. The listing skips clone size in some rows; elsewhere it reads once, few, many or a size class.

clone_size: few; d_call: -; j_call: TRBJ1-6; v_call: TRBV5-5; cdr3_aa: CASTGVGASPLHF; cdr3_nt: TGTGCCAGCACCGGGGTGGGGGCTTCACCCCTCCACTTT
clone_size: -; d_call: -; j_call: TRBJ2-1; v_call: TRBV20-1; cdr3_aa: CSASPVDEQFF; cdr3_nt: TGCAGTGCTAGTCCCGTGGATGAGCAGTTCTTC
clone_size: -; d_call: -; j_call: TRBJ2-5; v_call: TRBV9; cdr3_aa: CASSVGSRGQNQETQYF; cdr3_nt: TGTGCCAGCAGCGTAGGATCCCGGGGCCAAAACCAAGAGACCCAGTACTTC
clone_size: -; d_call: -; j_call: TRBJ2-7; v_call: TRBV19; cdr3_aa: CASSTLRGAGEQYF; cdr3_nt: TGTGCCAGTAGTACCCTAAGAGGGGCCGGCGAGCAGTACTTC
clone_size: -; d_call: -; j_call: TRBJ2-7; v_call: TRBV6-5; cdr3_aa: CASSLNYEQYF; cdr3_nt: TGTGCCAGCAGTTTAAATTACGAGCAGTACTTC
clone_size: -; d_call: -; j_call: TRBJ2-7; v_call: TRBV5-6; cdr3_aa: CASSLMAYEQYF; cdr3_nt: TGTGCCAGCAGCTTGATGGCCTACGAGCAGTACTTC
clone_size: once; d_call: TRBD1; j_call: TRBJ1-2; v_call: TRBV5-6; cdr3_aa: CASSPTGGNGYTF; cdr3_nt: TGTGCCAGCAGCCCGACAGGGGGCAACGGCTACACCTTC
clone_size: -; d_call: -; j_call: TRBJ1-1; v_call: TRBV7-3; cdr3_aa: CASSLTGNTEAFF; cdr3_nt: TGTGCCAGCAGCTTAACAGGTAACACTGAAGCTTTCTTT
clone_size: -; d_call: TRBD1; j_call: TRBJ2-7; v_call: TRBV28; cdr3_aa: CASSEDRGSYYEQYF; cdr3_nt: TGTGCCAGCAGTGAAGACAGGGGGTCCTACTACGAGCAGTACTTC
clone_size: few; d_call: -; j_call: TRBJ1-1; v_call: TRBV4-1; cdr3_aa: CASSQEGWNTEAFF; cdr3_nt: TGCGCCAGCAGCCAAGAAGGTTGGAACACTGAAGCTTTCTTT
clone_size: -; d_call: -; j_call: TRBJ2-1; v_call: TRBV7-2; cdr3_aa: CASSLGIADPSYNEQFF; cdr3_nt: TGTGCCAGCAGCTTAGGTATTGCGGACCCCTCCTACAATGAGCAGTTCTTC